A selection of T cell receptor beta chains follows, all from one sample in a study of cytomegalovirus exposure and HLA in healthy donors. Clones were read by immunoSEQ multiplex PCR, and TCRdb kept only the in-frame ones, dropping some. The repertoire holds some 140,000 clones, with about 76% as singletons. The specimen was PBMCs. The receptors come from a female donor in good health and CMV-seronegative. CDR3s include the opening cysteine and the closing phenylalanine or tryptophan. A D gene is named only where the DNA matches it firmly. The listing skips clone size in some rows; elsewhere it reads once, few, many or a size class.

d_gene: .; j_gene: TRBJ1-1; v_gene: TRBV19; abundance: few; CDR3aa: CASSRRGRPFF; CDR3nt: TGTGCCAGTTCACGGAGGGGTAGGCCTTTCTTT
d_gene: TRBD2; j_gene: TRBJ2-7; v_gene: TRBV27; abundance: .; CDR3aa: CASSLRASGSSYSEQYF; CDR3nt: TGTGCCAGCAGTTTAAGGGCTAGCGGGAGTAGTTATTCCGAGCAGTACTTC
d_gene: .; j_gene: TRBJ1-2; v_gene: TRBV25-1; abundance: .; CDR3aa: CASSEGLLLYGYTF; CDR3nt: TGTGCCAGCAGTGAAGGACTGTTACTCTATGGCTACACCTTC
d_gene: .; j_gene: TRBJ1-5; v_gene: TRBV28; abundance: .; CDR3aa: CASRWAGINQPQHF; CDR3nt: TGTGCCAGCAGGTGGGCAGGGATAAATCAGCCCCAGCATTTT
d_gene: TRBD1; j_gene: TRBJ1-1; v_gene: TRBV5-1; abundance: .; CDR3aa: CASSSRTGANTEAFF; CDR3nt: TGCGCCAGCAGCTCGAGGACAGGGGCGAACACTGAAGCTTTCTTT
d_gene: TRBD1; j_gene: TRBJ1-5; v_gene: TRBV27; abundance: .; CDR3aa: CASSSTGTGVRNQPQHF; CDR3nt: TGTGCCAGCAGCTCCACCGGGACAGGGGTTCGGAATCAGCCCCAGCATTTT
d_gene: TRBD2; j_gene: TRBJ2-1; v_gene: TRBV9; abundance: .; CDR3aa: CASSVVLAGDNEQFF; CDR3nt: TGTGCCAGCAGCGTAGTACTAGCGGGAGACAATGAGCAGTTCTTC
d_gene: TRBD1; j_gene: TRBJ2-7; v_gene: TRBV7-9; abundance: .; CDR3aa: CASRDRAAEQYF; CDR3nt: TGTGCCAGCAGGGACAGGGCGGCCGAGCAGTACTTC
d_gene: .; j_gene: TRBJ2-1; v_gene: TRBV29-1; abundance: .; CDR3aa: CSVVPRPGHYNEQFF; CDR3nt: TGCAGCGTCGTACCTCGTCCGGGACACTACAATGAGCAGTTCTTC
d_gene: TRBD1; j_gene: TRBJ1-5; v_gene: TRBV28; abundance: few; CDR3aa: CASSFGGQGTQHF; CDR3nt: TGTGCCAGCAGTTTTGGGGGACAGGGCACGCAGCATTTT
d_gene: .; j_gene: TRBJ1-2; v_gene: TRBV28; abundance: .; CDR3aa: CASSGQYYGYTF; CDR3nt: TGTGCCAGCAGCGGACAGTACTATGGCTACACCTTC
d_gene: TRBD1; j_gene: TRBJ2-7; v_gene: TRBV29-1; abundance: .; CDR3aa: CSATGQLHGEQYF; CDR3nt: TGCAGCGCCACGGGACAGCTCCACGGCGAGCAGTACTTC
d_gene: TRBD1; j_gene: TRBJ1-2; v_gene: TRBV15; abundance: .; CDR3aa: CATSRGDRGNYGYTF; CDR3nt: TGTGCCACCAGCAGGGGGGACAGGGGTAACTATGGCTACACCTTC
d_gene: TRBD2; j_gene: TRBJ2-2; v_gene: TRBV11-2; abundance: .; CDR3aa: CASSWTSGNNGAGELFF; CDR3nt: TGTGCCAGCAGCTGGACTAGCGGGAATAATGGGGCCGGGGAGCTGTTTTTT
d_gene: .; j_gene: TRBJ2-3; v_gene: TRBV4-1; abundance: .; CDR3aa: CASSQEASTDTQYF; CDR3nt: TGCGCCAGCAGCCAAGAGGCTAGCACAGATACGCAGTATTTT
d_gene: .; j_gene: TRBJ1-6; v_gene: TRBV7-9; abundance: .; CDR3aa: CASSLARGAPLHF; CDR3nt: TGTGCCAGCAGCTTAGCGCGGGGTGCACCCCTCCACTTT
d_gene: .; j_gene: TRBJ2-5; v_gene: TRBV28; abundance: .; CDR3aa: CASRGHPQSGTQYF; CDR3nt: TGTGCCAGCAGGGGACACCCCCAAAGCGGGACCCAGTACTTC